These 20 T cell receptor beta chains share one sample of origin, sequenced in a study of Graves' ophthalmopathy and Graves' hyperthyroidism. Transcripts of RNA were the source for amplifying TCR beta CDR3 regions. The workflow started with a first-round RT-PCR run with HTBI primers and then moved on to a second-round multiplex PCR. MiXCR, applied by TCRdb to the multiplex PCR reads, yields one record per CDR3 protein. The sample carries 200,000 to 250,000 distinct CDR3 sequences, around 28% recorded once. The sample was peripheral blood. Source of these receptors: a man over 45 with Graves' ophthalmopathy.

Ten or more counts support this clonotype. The gene calls are TRBV20-1 and TRBJ2-7; 12 bases fit TRBD2. Losses at the gene ends were 3 bases for V and 6 bases for J; bases not matched to a gene: 6. CDR1 is DFQATT, CDR2 SNEGSKA, per germline (reference sequence). The CDR3 is 14 residues long. For the CDR3, the DNA is TGCAGTGCTAGGCCACTAGCGGGAGGAAGCGAGCAGTACTTC. Protein product: CSARPLAGGSEQYF.

This clonotype was picked up a small number of times. The chain employs TRBV6-2 or TRBV6-3 and TRBJ2-5; TRBD1 or TRBD2 may be the D gene (6 bases each). CDR1 is MNHEY, CDR2 SVGEGT, per germline. V was pared by 0 bases and J by 4 bases, with 18 bases between. The CDR3 consists of 17 residues. The CDR3 protein is CASSYSGRRGGGETQYF. The CDR3 DNA sequence: TGTGCCAGCAGTTACTCGGGGAGACGAGGGGGAGGAGAGACCCAGTACTTC.

The chain links TRBV2 to TRBJ2-7; no firm D call. Between the trimmed V and J ends, which lost 6 bases and 3 bases, there was a span of 12 bases. This CDR3 region has 13 residues. Germline CDR1 SNHLY, CDR2 FYNNEI. The CDR3 sequence is CASRRPPGYEQYF. CDR3 nucleotides: TGTGCCAGCAGAAGGCCCCCCGGCTACGAGCAGTACTTC. Full variable domain (remainder filled in from reference TRBV2 and TRBJ2-7): EPEVTQTPSHQVTQMGQEVILRCVPISNHLYFYWYRQILGQKVEFLVSFYNNEISEKSEIFDDQFSVERPDGSNFTLKIRSTKLEDSAMYFCASRRPPGYEQYFGPGTRLTVT.

This clonotype was recorded at least ten times. This rearrangement joins TRBV19 to TRBJ2-7, with 8 bases fitting TRBD1. This CDR3 region has 14 residues. Germline assignment: CDR1 LNHDA and CDR2 SQIVND (reference sequence). V trimming: 5 bases; J trimming: 2 bases; junction bases outside the gene matches: 5. CDR3 nucleotide sequence: TGTGCCAGTAGTTCCGGGACAGGACCCTACGAGCAGTACTTC. Encoded protein: CASSSGTGPYEQYF. Combining the CDR3 with reference TRBV19 and TRBJ2-7 gives the whole variable domain DGGITQSPKYLFRKEGQNVTLSCEQNLNHDAMYWYRQDPGQGLRLIYYSQIVNDFQKGDIAEGYSVSREKKESFPLTVTSAQKNPTAFYLCASSSGTGPYEQYFGPGTRLTVT.

The CDR3 DNA sequence: TGTGCTAGTGGTTTAGGGACAGGTTACACTGAAGCTTTCTTT. It yields the protein CASGLGTGYTEAFF. J is TRBJ1-1 and V is TRBV12-5, with 8 bases that match TRBD1. Germline loops: CDR1 LGHNT, CDR2 FRNRAP. Trimming took 3 bases from V and 3 from J; bases not matched to a gene: 3. The CDR3 is 14 residues long.

There are many counts of this clonotype. V gene TRBV12-3 or TRBV12-4 combines with J gene TRBJ2-5, with TRBD1 matching over 7 bases. V lost 5 bases, J lost 4 bases, and 10 bases stayed unmatched. This CDR3 has 15 residues. As DNA, the CDR3 is TGTGCCAGCAGTCACACGACAGGGCCAGGAGAGACCCAGTACTTC. Its translation: CASSHTTGPGETQYF.

The table lists this clonotype with many counts. The chain recombines TRBV27 with TRBJ1-1; D unresolved. This CDR3 is built from 13 residues. Germline V lookup: CDR1 MNHEY, CDR2 SMNVEV (reference sequence). V gave up 5 bases and J gave up 0 bases, with 7 bases separating them. The CDR3 DNA follows: TGTGCCAGCAGTGGGCAAGTGAACACTGAAGCTTTCTTT. Translating gives CASSGQVNTEAFF.

The table lists this clonotype with many counts. J is TRBJ2-7 and V is TRBV29-1; weak D call: TRBD2 (6 bases). Germline CDR1 SQVTM, CDR2 ANQGSEA. CDR3 length: 13 residues. The germline V and J ends were trimmed by 4 bases and 2 bases, with 12 bases remaining between them. The CDR3 DNA reads TGCAGCGTTGGGCTAGCGAGCACCTACGAGCAGTACTTC. As protein: CSVGLASTYEQYF.

Many counts were recorded for this clonotype. The chain recombines TRBV24-1 with TRBJ2-2, with 9 positions matching TRBD1. V shed 3 bases, J shed 1 base, and the junction held 2 bases outside the gene matches. Germline V lookup: CDR1 KGHDR, CDR2 SFDVKD. The CDR3 has 16 residues. This chain's CDR3 is CATSDATGGNTGELFF. CDR3 DNA: TGTGCCACCAGTGATGCGACAGGGGGGAACACCGGGGAGCTGTTTTTT.

This clonotype was seen many times. The CDR3 nucleotides read TGTGCCAGCAGTTTAGCCTCTGGGCGGGGGAGATATGGCTACACCTTC. It is translated as CASSLASGRGRYGYTF. The chain links TRBV12-3 or TRBV12-4 to TRBJ1-2; possible D gene TRBD1, 5 bases. With 0 bases removed from V and 5 bases from J, the gap between germline ends came to 16 bases. This CDR3 has 16 residues.

V is TRBV6-5 and J is TRBJ2-5; 7 nucleotides agree with TRBD1. The CDR3 covers 12 residues. The trim removed 10 bases at V and 0 bases at J, leaving 2 bases unmatched. Germline V gene lookup returns CDR1 MNHEY and CDR2 SVGAGI. CDR3 loop: CATGQYQETQYF. The CDR3 region has the DNA TGTGCCACGGGACAGTACCAAGAGACCCAGTACTTC.

In this sample, this clonotype turned up many times. The CDR3 DNA is TGCGCCAGCATAGATGCTCTGGCGGAGACCCAGTACTTC. This encodes CASIDALAETQYF. This chain joins TRBV10-2 and TRBJ2-5; D not certain. Per germline, CDR1 WSHSY and CDR2 SAAADI. With 7 bases removed from V and 5 bases from J, the gap between germline ends came to 14 bases. The CDR3 runs 13 residues.

The J gene is TRBJ1-5, the V gene TRBV6-2 or TRBV6-3; 7 bases fit TRBD1. The CDR3 loop spans 15 amino acids. V shed 5 bases, J shed 6 bases, and the junction held 10 bases outside the gene matches. Germline V CDR1 and CDR2: MNHEY, SVGEGT. The CDR3 loop reads CASSLVGTATQPQHF. The CDR3 DNA reads as TGTGCCAGCAGTCTGGTGGGGACAGCTACTCAGCCCCAGCATTTT.

This clonotype was detected ten times or more. V usage is TRBV28 and J usage is TRBJ2-7; 8 bases fit TRBD2. The CDR3 spans 12 residues. Per the germline V gene, CDR1 is MDHEN and CDR2 is SYDVKM. The V and J ends lost 7 bases and 3 bases, in that order; junction bases with no gene match: 2. Here the CDR3 reads CASKAGGYEQYF. The CDR3 coding sequence is TGTGCCAGCAAGGCGGGAGGCTACGAGCAGTACTTC.

The chain has TRBV19 and TRBJ2-7; 9 bases are a match to TRBD1. V was clipped by 6 bases and J by 2 bases; unmatched bases: 11. This CDR3 spans 16 amino acids. Germline assignment: CDR1 LNHDA and CDR2 SQIVND (reference sequence). The CDR3 sequence is CASRPSVGTGTYEQYF. CDR3 sequence (DNA): TGTGCCAGTAGGCCCTCGGTGGGGACAGGGACCTACGAGCAGTACTTC.

The CDR3 DNA is TGTGCCAGCAGGCCCGCGGCCCATCAGCCCCAGCATTTT. Its protein is CASRPAAHQPQHF. This sequence joins TRBV28 and TRBJ1-5; D ambiguous. Germline CDR1 MDHEN, CDR2 SYDVKM. There are 13 residues in the CDR3. V gave up 6 bases and J gave up 5 bases, with 11 bases separating them. Full variable domain (remainder filled in from reference TRBV28 and TRBJ1-5): DVKVTQSSRYLVKRTGEKVFLECVQDMDHENMFWYRQDPGLGLRLIYFSYDVKMKEKGDIPEGYSVSREKKERFSLILESASTNQTSMYLCASRPAAHQPQHFGDGTRLSIL.

This clonotype was seen ten or more times. Written as DNA, the CDR3 is TGCAGCAGTTCCGGGGGCGGCGAGCAGTACTTC. Amino acid sequence: CSSSGGGEQYF. This sequence joins TRBV29-1 and TRBJ2-7; D possibly matches TRBD1 or TRBD2 (6 bases each). In germline, CDR1 is SQVTM, CDR2 ANQGSEA. This CDR3 is built from 11 residues. V was cut by 8 bases and J by 6 bases, with 14 bases left in between.

This clonotype was observed at least ten times. This chain connects TRBV27 to TRBJ2-7, with D possibly being TRBD2 (6 bases). The V gene's germline CDR1 is MNHEY and CDR2 SMNVEV (reference sequence). Trimming stripped 6 bases from V and 7 bases from J, with 19 bases between. The CDR3 is 14 amino acids. The CDR3 DNA follows: TGTGCCAGCAGCAAACGGGAGTACCCCTGGGAGCAGTACTTC. Translated: CASSKREYPWEQYF.

There are many counts of this clonotype. The chain uses TRBV2 and TRBJ2-5; D remains unclear. This CDR3 is 12 amino acids long. The germline V and J ends were trimmed by 6 bases and 2 bases, with 7 bases remaining between them. Germline V gives CDR1 SNHLY, CDR2 FYNNEI. CDR3 sequence: CASRRSQETQYF. The CDR3 DNA sequence: TGTGCCAGCAGAAGAAGTCAAGAGACCCAGTACTTC.

This clonotype was detected a few times. The chain links TRBV6-1 to TRBJ1-2; 8 nucleotides line up with TRBD1. V was pared by 0 bases and J by 4 bases, with 7 bases of the junction left unmatched. The germline V gene encodes CDR1 MNHNS and CDR2 SASEGT. The CDR3 is 16 amino acids. CDR3 sequence: CASSEAQDRDLYGYTF. CDR3 bases: TGTGCCAGCAGTGAAGCTCAGGACAGGGACCTCTATGGCTACACCTTC.